The clone carrying this T cell receptor beta chain showed up many times. The target antigen is unknown. The length of the CDR3 is 15 residues. V lost 1 base and J lost 1; bases outside the gene matches: 2. Germline loops: CDR1 SGHTA, CDR2 FQGTGA. Template switching by 5'RACE produced TCR cDNA, adding a universal primer site and UMIs. TCRdb analysed the 5' RACE reads with MiXCR anew, one entry per CDR3 protein. The sample lists 80,000 to 100,000 distinct CDR3 sequences, roughly 5.8% seen once, with over 40% in the top ten. The data derive from a study of T cells after yellow fever vaccination. For the study at large: Preparation of the low-cell-number fractions used SMART-Seq v4 Ultra Low Input.

Whole-study results and caveats: The appearance of a small share of clonotypes in both CD4 and CD8 compartments was observed.

This TCR was sampled from a man aged 18 to 29 who received the YFV17D yellow fever vaccine. The chain has TRBV7-3 and TRBJ2-3; 7 nucleotides match TRBD2. Sequenced here: CD8+ T cells sorted from PBMCs, sampled 10 days after the yellow fever booster vaccination. The CDR3 loop reads CASSLRRGGTDTQYF. The CDR3 bases are TGTGCCAGCAGCTTAAGACGGGGGGGCACAGATACGCAGTATTTT.